Shown below are 24 T cell receptor beta chains from a single sample sequenced in a study of CD4 T cell repertoires in COVID-19. CFSE-labeled cells were stimulated with autologous monocytes plus recombinant SARS-CoV-2 spike or nucleoprotein. Only in-frame clones appear in the TCRdb table, and some are missing; sequencing was by immunoSEQ multiplex PCR. The sample totals approximately 85 clones. Sequences were derived from central memory CD4+ T cells, cultured in vitro, sampled during convalescence from COVID-19. These receptors originate from a human donor who had COVID-19.

This clone is classed as medium-sized (0.01 to 0.1%). The V and J genes are TRBV19 and TRBJ1-4, with TRBD1 as a possible D gene (5 bases). Germline-derived CDR1 and CDR2 are LNHDA and SQIVND (reference sequence). This CDR3 is built from 14 residues. The V and J ends lost 4 bases and 6 bases respectively, with 12 bases between them. CDR3 nucleotides: TGTGCCAGTAGTACGGTTCTAGGGGATGAAAAACTGTTTTTT. Residues: CASSTVLGDEKLFF.

Within the sample, this clone is hyperexpanded (1% or more). At the DNA level, this CDR3 is encoded by other sequences in the same sample as well. This chain connects TRBV10-2 to TRBJ1-1; D is possibly TRBD1 (6 bases). Germline CDR1 and CDR2: WSHSY and SAAADI. This CDR3 has 14 amino acids. The V gene lost 4 bases and the J gene lost 1 base, with 10 bases spanning the gap. CDR3 region: CASSGVQGNTEAFF. The CDR3 region has the DNA TGCGCCAGCAGTGGGGTACAGGGGAACACTGAAGCTTTCTTT.

CDR3 nucleotide sequence: TGTGCCAGCAGCGGCATAGTTCGGCATCATCAGCCCCAGCATTTT. Translation: CASSGIVRHHQPQHF. The chain combines TRBV3-1 (or the pseudogene TRBV3-2) with TRBJ1-5; D gene ambiguous. V lost 5 bases to trimming and J lost 5 bases, with 16 bases between them. This CDR3 is 15 amino acids long. Germline CDR1 LGHDT, CDR2 YNNKEL (reference sequence).

In its sample, this clone was seen a few times. This sequence joins TRBV11-3 and TRBJ2-3; D gene uncertain. This CDR3 has 12 amino acids. Germline CDR1 is SGHNT and CDR2 is YENEEA. V lost 5 bases, J lost 3 bases, and 6 bases lay in between. The DNA of the CDR3 is TGTGCCAGCAGCCCTGAGACAGATACGCAGTATTTT. Amino acids: CASSPETDTQYF.

This clone is hyperexpanded. The gene calls are TRBV27 and TRBJ2-3; D gene unclear. The V gene's germline CDR1 is MNHEY and CDR2 SMNVEV (reference sequence). CDR3 length equals 16 residues. The V and J ends lost 3 bases and 1 base respectively, with 14 bases between them. CDR3 sequence: CASSFFPPSGTDTQYF. CDR3 DNA sequence: TGTGCCAGCAGTTTCTTTCCTCCGTCGGGCACAGATACGCAGTATTTT.

This clone is labeled large (0.1 to 1%). V is TRBV19 and J is TRBJ2-6; D call uncertain. The CDR3 length is 14 residues. Germline V lookup: CDR1 LNHDA, CDR2 SQIVND (reference sequence). Deletions cut 5 bases from V and 4 bases from J, with 9 bases between. CDR3 residues: CASSALEGANVLTF. In DNA, the CDR3 is TGTGCCAGTAGTGCCCTGGAAGGGGCCAACGTCCTGACTTTC.

This clone is deemed large. The chain links TRBV5-1 to TRBJ2-2, with 8 positions matching TRBD1. Germline V gene data show CDR1 as SGHRS and CDR2 as YFSETQ. V shed 4 bases, J shed 6 bases, and the junction held 5 bases outside the gene matches. This CDR3 has 14 amino acids. The CDR3 DNA is TGCGCCAGCAGCGGTACGACAGGGGCCGGGGAGCTGTTTTTT. Its protein is CASSGTTGAGELFF.

The CDR3 coding sequence is TGTGCCACCAGTCCACGGAACAATCTAGCGTATAGCACAGATACGCAGTATTTT. It translates to CATSPRNNLAYSTDTQYF. This chain joins TRBV24-1 and TRBJ2-3; D is possibly TRBD2 (6 bases). The CDR3 sequence is 18 residues long. Germline V gives CDR1 KGHDR, CDR2 SFDVKD. Deletions cut 6 bases from V and 0 bases from J, with 21 bases between.

In its sample, this clone is medium-sized (0.01 to 0.1%). This rearrangement joins TRBV7-8 to TRBJ1-2, with D possibly TRBD1 on 5 matching bases. Germline CDR1 and CDR2: SGHVS and FQNEAQ. The V end lost 2 bases, the J end lost 8 bases, and 15 bases lay between the germline ends. The CDR3 is made up of 14 amino acids. The CDR3 bases are TGTGCCAGCAGCTTATTGCGGGAAGCAGGGGGCTACACCTTC. Translation gives CASSLLREAGGYTF.

This rearrangement joins TRBV11-2 to TRBJ2-6; D possibly corresponds to TRBD2 (6 bases). Per the germline V gene, CDR1 is SGHAT and CDR2 is FQNNGV. The CDR3 has 16 amino acids. Trimming removed 1 base from V and 4 bases from J, with 11 bases in between. CDR3 DNA sequence: TGTGCCAGCAGCTTAGTGGGGGGTCCAGGGGCCAACGTCCTGACTTTC. Translated: CASSLVGGPGANVLTF.

This clone is large by share. The V and J genes are TRBV19 and TRBJ2-7; 7 bases fit TRBD2. The CDR3 loop spans 14 amino acids. The junction had 5 bases not matched to a gene; V was cut back by 5 bases and J by 1 base. Germline CDR1 LNHDA, CDR2 SQIVND (reference sequence). CDR3 in DNA: TGTGCCAGTAGTGGACTAGAAGGGTCCTACGAGCAGTACTTC. As protein: CASSGLEGSYEQYF.

This clone is judged medium-sized (0.01 to 0.1%). The chain recombines TRBV19 with TRBJ1-1; D possibly corresponds to TRBD1 (5 bases). Germline-derived CDR1 and CDR2 are LNHDA and SQIVND (reference sequence). CDR3 size: 15 residues. V was cut by 6 bases and J by 3 bases, with 17 bases left in between. The CDR3 sequence: CASRSLEGMHTEAFF. The CDR3 DNA is TGTGCCAGTAGATCCCTGGAGGGGATGCACACTGAAGCTTTCTTT.

In regard to this clone: An end of the junction differs from the germline gene, which may be a read error. This chain joins TRBV4-2 and TRBJ2-2; TRBD2 aligns across 13 bases. This CDR3 contains 17 residues. The germline V gene encodes CDR1 LGHNA and CDR2 YNFKEQ. The CDR3 sequence: CASSEGTSGEKHRGAVF. The CDR3 region has the DNA TGTGCCAGCAGCGAAGGGACTAGCGGGGAGAAACACCGGGGAGCTGTTTTT.

The rearrangement joins TRBV6-2 or TRBV6-3 to TRBJ1-1, with D possibly TRBD1 on 6 matching bases. In germline, CDR1 is MNHEY, CDR2 SVGEGT. CDR3 length: 16 amino acids. V was pared by 4 bases and J by 1 base, with 16 bases between. The CDR3 bases are TGTGCCAGCAGTTCTCCGACCGACAGGCGGAACACTGAAGCTTTCTTT. This gives the protein CASSSPTDRRNTEAFF.

This clone rates as large (0.1 to 1%). This chain links TRBV11-3 with TRBJ1-1, with D maybe TRBD1 (5 bases). This CDR3 spans 13 amino acids. With 4 bases removed from V and 2 bases from J, the gap between germline ends came to 8 bases. Germline loops: CDR1 SGHNT, CDR2 YENEEA. The CDR3 DNA reads as TGTGCCAGCAGCTCCCAGGGTAACACTGAAGCTTTCTTT. Encoded protein: CASSSQGNTEAFF.

This clone is hyperexpanded within its sample. The chain combines TRBV10-3 with TRBJ1-2; D uncertain. Germline V gene sequence: CDR1 ENHRY, CDR2 SYGVKD. V was pared by 3 bases and J by 3 bases, with 8 bases between. The CDR3 runs to 13 residues. DNA for the CDR3: TGTGCCATCAGTGATTGGACGGACTATGGCTACACCTTC. The encoded protein is CAISDWTDYGYTF.

This clone is labeled as large. The chain joins TRBV10-2 to TRBJ1-1; the D gene is possibly TRBD1 (6 bases). Germline V gives CDR1 WSHSY, CDR2 SAAADI. CDR3 length: 14 amino acids. Deletions cut 3 bases from V and 3 bases from J, with 11 bases between. The CDR3 protein is CASSDIQGDTEAFF. The CDR3 nucleotides are TGCGCCAGCAGTGACATACAGGGAGACACTGAAGCTTTCTTT.

Within the sample, this clone is medium-sized (0.01 to 0.1%). The chain links TRBV11-3 to TRBJ1-1; 8 nucleotides agree with TRBD1. This CDR3 has 14 amino acids. The V segment lost 4 bases and the J segment 1 base; nucleotides outside the gene matches: 2. In germline, CDR1 is SGHNT, CDR2 YENEEA. For the CDR3, the DNA is TGTGCCAGCAGCTCCGGACAGGGGAACACTGAAGCTTTCTTT. This gives the protein CASSSGQGNTEAFF.

By sample share, this clone is medium-sized. The gene calls are TRBV30 and TRBJ1-2; 9 nucleotides line up with TRBD1. This CDR3 comprises 16 residues. Trimming took 2 bases from V and 8 from J; bases not matched to a gene: 15. Looked up from germline, CDR1 is GTSNPN and CDR2 is SVGIG (reference sequence). The CDR3 nucleotides read TGTGCCTGGAGTACCAACGATCCGGGACAGGGATTCGGCTACACCTTC. It yields the protein CAWSTNDPGQGFGYTF.

The chain carries TRBV2 and TRBJ1-6; a possible D gene is TRBD1 (5 bases). This CDR3 has 14 residues. Per germline, CDR1 SNHLY and CDR2 FYNNEI. Deletions cut 6 bases from V and 5 bases from J, with 11 bases between. The CDR3 reads CASRAGRNNSPLHF. The CDR3 DNA reads as TGTGCCAGCAGAGCGGGACGGAATAATTCACCCCTCCACTTT.

This rearrangement joins TRBV10-3 to TRBJ1-3; tentatively, D is TRBD1 (6 bases). In germline, CDR1 is ENHRY, CDR2 SYGVKD. The CDR3 has 15 amino acids. Trimming took off 6 bases at V and 1 base at J, with 13 bases between the two ends. CDR3 nucleotides: TGTGCCATCAGGCGGGACATAGCATCTGGAAACACCATATATTTT. Residues: CAIRRDIASGNTIYF.

The chain is built from TRBV19 and TRBJ2-2; no clear D. The CDR3 spans 12 residues. Looked up from germline, CDR1 is LNHDA and CDR2 is SQIVND (reference sequence). V gave up 7 bases and J gave up 5 bases, with 8 bases separating them. As DNA, the CDR3 is TGTGCCAGTACCCAGACTACCGGGGAGCTGTTTTTT. It codes for CASTQTTGELFF.

This chain links TRBV3-1 (or the pseudogene TRBV3-2) with TRBJ1-5; D remains ambiguous. Germline loops: CDR1 LGHDT, CDR2 YNNKEL (reference sequence). The CDR3 length is 17 residues. Trimming took 4 bases from V and 5 from J, leaving 21 bases between them. The CDR3 loop is CASSRTIPFWHHQPQHF. In DNA form, the CDR3 reads TGTGCCAGCAGCCGCACTATCCCATTTTGGCATCATCAGCCCCAGCATTTT.

This clone showed up just a few times. The CDR3 loop reads CASSLIGGQGTGELFF. The CDR3 DNA is TGCGCCAGCAGCTTGATCGGGGGGCAAGGCACCGGGGAGCTGTTTTTT. This sequence joins TRBV5-1 and TRBJ2-2; TRBD2 is a possible D gene (7 bases). Deletions cut 1 base from V and 4 bases from J, with 14 bases between. This CDR3 spans 16 amino acids. From germline, CDR1 is SGHRS and CDR2 YFSETQ.